Each of the 6 T cell receptor beta chains below was sequenced from the same sample in a study of blood T cell repertoires in COVID-19. TCRdb keeps only in-frame clones here, not all; method: immunoSEQ multiplex PCR. This sample has over 200,000 clones, with nearly 90% found just once. Material for sequencing was PBMCs or T cells enriched from blood (not recorded which). The receptors shown here come from a young man who had been exposed to COVID-19.

This clone was seen a few times. The chain recombines TRBV6-2 or TRBV6-3 with TRBJ2-1; 10 bases agree with TRBD1. Germline CDR1 and CDR2: MNHEY and SVGEGT. With V trimmed by 5 bases and J by 1 base, 2 bases remained unmatched. CDR3 length: 15 amino acids. DNA of the CDR3: TGTGCCAGCAGTCGGGACAGGGGATCCTACAATGAGCAGTTCTTC. Encoded protein: CASSRDRGSYNEQFF.

The J gene is TRBJ1-5, the V gene TRBV19; D remains unclear. With 4 bases removed from V and 5 bases from J, the gap between germline ends came to 12 bases. The CDR3 runs 14 residues. Germline-derived CDR1 and CDR2 are LNHDA and SQIVND (reference sequence). The CDR3 spells CASSTRGLDQPQHF. CDR3 DNA sequence: TGTGCCAGTAGTACGAGAGGTTTAGATCAGCCCCAGCATTTT. Full variable domain (remainder filled in from reference TRBV19 and TRBJ1-5): DGGITQSPKYLFRKEGQNVTLSCEQNLNHDAMYWYRQDPGQGLRLIYYSQIVNDFQKGDIAEGYSVSREKKESFPLTVTSAQKNPTAFYLCASSTRGLDQPQHFGDGTRLSIL.

The J gene is TRBJ2-3, the V gene TRBV5-1, with a possible D match to TRBD1 (6 bases). V lost 4 bases and J 0 bases, leaving 15 bases between the germline ends. This CDR3 spans 16 amino acids. The V gene's germline CDR1 is SGHRS and CDR2 YFSETQ. The CDR3 sequence is CASSRGTLRSTDTQYF. CDR3 DNA: TGCGCCAGCAGCAGGGGGACCCTCCGAAGCACAGATACGCAGTATTTT.

The chain employs TRBV6-1 and TRBJ1-3; weak D call: TRBD1 (5 bases). The CDR3 contains 16 residues. Per germline, CDR1 MNHNS and CDR2 SASEGT. With 4 bases removed from V and 4 bases from J, the gap between germline ends came to 17 bases. DNA for the CDR3: TGTGCCAGCAGTGTCTCGAGCGGGGGATCAGGAAACACCATATATTTT. Amino acids: CASSVSSGGSGNTIYF.

The chain carries TRBV19 and TRBJ1-1, with TRBD1 matching over 9 bases. This CDR3 is 17 amino acids long. In germline, CDR1 is LNHDA, CDR2 SQIVND (reference sequence). The V and J ends lost 10 bases and 4 bases, in that order; junction bases with no gene match: 19. CDR3 bases: TGTGCCATTATACCTACCGGGACAGGGTATGGGGCCACTGAAGCTTTCTTT. This codes for CAIIPTGTGYGATEAFF.

This clone occurred once. CDR3 residues: CAISEKELRASPLHF. The DNA for the CDR3 is TGTGCCATCAGTGAGAAAGAGTTGCGGGCGTCACCCCTCCACTTT. The chain couples TRBV10-3 to TRBJ1-6; D gene unclear. CDR1 and CDR2 from the germline V gene are ENHRY and SYGVKD. The CDR3 contains 15 residues. V dropped 2 bases and J dropped 10 bases, with 15 bases sitting between them.